The table lists the clone carrying this T cell receptor beta chain with a few counts. The antigen is not known. This specimen belongs to a study of early T cells in non-severe SARS-CoV-2 infection. Study information: Sequencing of bulk RNA from unsorted whole blood was done, without chain pairing. Study results and caveats: VDJdb matches were skewed toward anti-spike CD8 T cell responses.

Germline V gene sequence: CDR1 LNHDA, CDR2 SQIVND (reference sequence). The germline V and J ends were trimmed by 6 bases and 4 bases, with 16 bases remaining between them. This CDR3 has 15 residues. Unique molecular identifiers were affixed to single, distinct cDNA molecules. TCRdb independently ran MiXCR on the 5' RACE reads; one entry per CDR3 protein. This table has under 95,000 distinct CDR3 sequences, roughly 12% appearing once. The sequenced sample was whole blood. The sequence was obtained from an adult who was a healthcare worker with PCR-confirmed SARS-CoV-2 infection or an uninfected control (not recorded which). The chain combines TRBV19 with TRBJ1-5; D is unresolved. For the CDR3, the DNA is TGTGCCAGTAGGAGTCCGGGGAGTAGGAATCAGCCCCAGCATTTT. It specifies CASRSPGSRNQPQHF.